Below, 2 T cell receptor beta chains from the same sample are listed, as sequenced in a study of T cells after yellow fever vaccination. TCRdb re-called the 5' RACE reads with MiXCR, one entry per CDR3 protein. The sample holds around 590,000 distinct CDR3 sequences, roughly an eighth seen once. The source was PBMCs, collected on the day of the yellow fever booster vaccination. The source is a man in his thirties or forties who received the YFV17D yellow fever vaccine.

The chain carries TRBV28 and TRBJ2-7; the D is unclear. The V end was cut by 4 bases, the J end by 0 bases, with 13 bases between. The CDR3 sequence is 15 residues long. CDR1 is MDHEN, CDR2 SYDVKM, per germline. CDR3 sequence: CASSSPRTGSYEQYF. The DNA of the CDR3 is TGTGCCAGCAGTTCCCCCCGGACGGGCTCCTACGAGCAGTACTTC.

The rearrangement joins TRBV5-1 to TRBJ2-1, with D possibly TRBD2 on 5 matching bases. CDR3 length: 15 amino acids. Per germline, CDR1 SGHRS and CDR2 YFSETQ. The V end lost 2 bases, the J end lost 1 base, and 10 bases lay between the germline ends. Here the CDR3 reads CASSFRTGSYNEQFF. The CDR3 nucleotides are TGCGCCAGCAGCTTCCGGACTGGTTCCTACAATGAGCAGTTCTTC.